One TCR beta chain is described in this entry. Its antigen is still unknown. The sample is drawn from a study of OX40 agonist ivuxolimab in advanced cancers. Looking at the study overall: A mean age of about 59 years, range 23 to 79, was recorded, and 70% to 85% were male. General observations from the study: Both blood CD4+ and CD8+ T cells showed clonal growth by week 6 at 0.1 to 3.0 mg/kg.

Assay used: immunoSEQ multiplex PCR; TCRdb lists only in-frame clones, some missing. This table holds nearly 55,000 clones, 70% to 90% found once. Blood got drawn at baseline, again on cycle 4 day 1, and then on cycle 7 day 1. The CDR3 is made up of 17 amino acids. Trimming took 3 bases from V and 2 from J; bases not matched to a gene: 6. In germline, CDR1 is MDHEN, CDR2 SYDVKM. The gene calls are TRBV28 and TRBJ2-6; 8 bases match TRBD1. This sequence originates from an adult with an advanced solid tumor such as melanoma, head and neck, liver or kidney cancer. This specimen consisted of CD4+ or CD8+ T cells sorted from blood, obtained in a trial of the OX40 agonist ivuxolimab. CDR3 sequence reads: CASSLGQGAPGANVLTF. CDR3 nucleotide sequence: TGTGCCAGCAGTTTGGGGCAGGGGGCGCCTGGGGCCAACGTCCTGACTTTC.